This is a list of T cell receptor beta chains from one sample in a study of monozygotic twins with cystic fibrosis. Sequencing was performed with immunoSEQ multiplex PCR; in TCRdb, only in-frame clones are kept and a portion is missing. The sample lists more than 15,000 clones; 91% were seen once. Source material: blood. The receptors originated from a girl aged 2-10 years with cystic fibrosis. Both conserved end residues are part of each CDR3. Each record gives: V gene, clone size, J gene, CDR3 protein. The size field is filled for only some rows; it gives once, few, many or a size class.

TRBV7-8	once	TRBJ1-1	CASSQGHGLSMNTEAFF
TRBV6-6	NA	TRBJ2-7	CASSLQGLGSYEQYF
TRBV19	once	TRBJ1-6	CASSINGNSPLHF
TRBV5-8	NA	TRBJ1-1	CASSPRGRLMNTEAFF
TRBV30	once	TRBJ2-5	CAWEKSETQYF
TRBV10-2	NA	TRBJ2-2	CASSEASGGTGELFF
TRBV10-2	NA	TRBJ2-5	CASSERGTLETQYF
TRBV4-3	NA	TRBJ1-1	CASSQDSGKGIPNTEAFF
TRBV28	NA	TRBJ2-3	CASTLGLAGGTDTQYF
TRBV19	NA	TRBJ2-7	CASSIKGISYEQYF
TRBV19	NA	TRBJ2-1	CASIVGGGSYNEQFF
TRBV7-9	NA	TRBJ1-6	CASSPGGPLHF
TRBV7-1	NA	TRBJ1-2	CASSRLVGYGYTF
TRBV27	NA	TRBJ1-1	CASRIQGVTDTEAFF
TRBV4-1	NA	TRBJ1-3	CASSQFGLNSGNTIYF
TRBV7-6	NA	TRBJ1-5	CASSDIAGPGRPYQPQHF
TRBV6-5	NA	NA	CASSYSGGSYEQYF
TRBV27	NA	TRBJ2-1	CASSPGGSGRGTRNEQFF
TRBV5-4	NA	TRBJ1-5	CASILPQHF
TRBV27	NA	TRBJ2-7	CASGRDSTYEQYF
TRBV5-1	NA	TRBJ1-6	CASSLAGTGANSPLHF
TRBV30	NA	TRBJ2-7	CAWSSQTPNYEQYF
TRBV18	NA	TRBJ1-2	CASSPPGREVYGYTF
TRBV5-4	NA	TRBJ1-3	CASSLASSGNTIYF
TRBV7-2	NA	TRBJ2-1	CASSSQQGEGYNEQFF
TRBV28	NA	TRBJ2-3	CASSLGQSYTDTQYF
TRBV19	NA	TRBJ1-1	CASSINLGNTEAFF
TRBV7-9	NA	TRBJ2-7	CASSADARAAYEQYF
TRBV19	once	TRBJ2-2	CASSARDRGLTGELFF
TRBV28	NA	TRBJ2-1	CASSQSPTYNEQFF
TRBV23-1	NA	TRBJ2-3	CASRVKRGGVGSVFGTDTQYF
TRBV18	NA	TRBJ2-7	CASSQRLAGGQIGLFYEQYF
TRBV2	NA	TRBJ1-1	CASTLTRTGNTEAFF
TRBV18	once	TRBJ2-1	CASSPSTTGSHNEQFF
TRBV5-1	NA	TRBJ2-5	CASSLRGAEETQYF
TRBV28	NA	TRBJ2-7	CASSPPGTGGYEQYF
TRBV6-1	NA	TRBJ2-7	CASRTPGTGTYEQYF
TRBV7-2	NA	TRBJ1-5	CASSFTEGWNQPQHF
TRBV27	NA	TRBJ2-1	CASSLGATYNEQFF
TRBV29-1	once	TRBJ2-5	CSVPGRGTYQETQYF
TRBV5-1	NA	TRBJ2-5	CASSLPGQGVRETQYF
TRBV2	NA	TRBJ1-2	CASSDRGNYGYTF
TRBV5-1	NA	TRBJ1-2	CASSLAGEIIHYGYTF
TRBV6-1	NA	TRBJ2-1	CASSGSESWDEQFF
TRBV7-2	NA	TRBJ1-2	CASNPSDRDYGYTF
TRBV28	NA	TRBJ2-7	CASRPSQGGGRFYEQYF
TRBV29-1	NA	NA	CSVEGGGAYEQYF
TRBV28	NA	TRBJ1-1	CASTRQGGRTEAFF
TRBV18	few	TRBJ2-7	CASSPTTETYEQYF
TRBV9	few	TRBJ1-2	CASSPTGFDYGYTF
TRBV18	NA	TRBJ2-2	CASSPNESGELFF
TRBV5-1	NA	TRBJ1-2	CASSPTLRDSLYGYTF
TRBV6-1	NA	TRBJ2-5	CASSEEVGSQETQYF